Presented here are 12 T cell receptor beta chains from one specimen sequenced in a study of CD8 T cells in Susac syndrome. Random hexamers were used to reverse transcribe the RNA input (about 0.5 to 1 ug). From the immunoSEQ multiplex PCR reads, TCRdb called clonotypes with MiXCR, one entry per CDR3 protein. The sample comprises 200,000 or so distinct CDR3 sequences, 80% to 95% of which are singletons, and over 0.1% rests with the top ten. Input material: CD8+ T cells from PBMCs. The receptor set was obtained from a human donor with multiple sclerosis.

V and J are TRBV29-1 and TRBJ2-5; D not resolved. V dropped 4 bases and J dropped 4 bases, with 13 bases sitting between them. In germline, CDR1 is SQVTM, CDR2 ANQGSEA. The CDR3 contains 13 residues. The CDR3 DNA is TGCAGCGTTGTGCCCAGCCCGGGAGAGACCCAGTACTTC. This codes for CSVVPSPGETQYF. The full variable domain, with the rest looked up from reference TRBV29-1 and TRBJ2-5, is SAVISQKPSRDICQRGTSLTIQCQVDSQVTMMFWYRQQPGQSLTLIATANQGSEATYESGFVIDKFPISRPNLTFSTLTVSNMSPEDSSIYLCSVVPSPGETQYFGPGTRLLVL.

The chain couples TRBV27 to TRBJ2-7, with TRBD1 matching over 7 bases. After removal of 5 bases from V and 4 bases from J, the junction contained 14 bases not matched to a gene. This CDR3 region has 16 residues. Germline V CDR1 and CDR2: MNHEY, SMNVEV (reference sequence). The CDR3 DNA sequence: TGTGCCAGCAGTCACCAATGGACAGGAGCGTATTACGAGCAGTACTTC. Amino acids: CASSHQWTGAYYEQYF.

This chain connects TRBV6-1 to TRBJ2-7; D possibly corresponds to TRBD1 (7 bases). The CDR3 runs 16 residues. The V end was cut by 1 base, the J end by 4 bases, with 17 bases between. CDR1 is MNHNS, CDR2 SASEGT, per germline. CDR3 nucleotides: TGTGCCAGCAGTGAAGATTCAGGGGGGCTGCTATACGAGCAGTACTTC. It translates to CASSEDSGGLLYEQYF.

This rearrangement joins TRBV7-9 to TRBJ2-2; possible D gene TRBD1, 6 bases. V dropped 5 bases and J dropped 4 bases, with 14 bases sitting between them. The CDR3 is 15 amino acids. Germline loops: CDR1 SEHNR, CDR2 FQNEAQ (reference sequence). CDR3 sequence: CASSTSDRGTGELFF. Here the CDR3 DNA reads TGTGCCAGCAGCACTTCGGACAGAGGCACCGGGGAGCTGTTTTTT.

The chain employs TRBV7-9 and TRBJ2-1, with D hard to call. CDR1 is SEHNR, CDR2 FQNEAQ, per germline (reference sequence). The CDR3 consists of 15 residues. The V gene lost 5 bases and the J gene lost 5 bases, with 16 bases spanning the gap. Written as DNA, the CDR3 is TGTGCCAGCAGCCCCCTTCTCTACACAGACAATGAGCAGTTCTTC. It codes for CASSPLLYTDNEQFF.

V is TRBV7-6 and J is TRBJ2-1; D is unresolved. The CDR3 spans 15 residues. Germline CDR1 reads SGHVS; CDR2 reads FNYEAQ. Trimming took 0 bases from V and 7 from J, leaving 13 bases between them. In DNA form, the CDR3 reads TGTGCCAGCAGCTTAGCAGGTACAGCTGAAAATGAGCAGTTCTTC. Translated: CASSLAGTAENEQFF.

This chain joins TRBV7-9 and TRBJ2-3; TRBD2 matches at 16 bases. The J segment lost 4 bases and the V segment lost 5 bases, leaving 9 bases of the junction unmatched. The germline gives CDR1 SEHNR, CDR2 FQNEAQ (reference sequence). CDR3 length: 18 residues. The CDR3 DNA follows: TGTGCCAGCAGCCCTCCCGGGACTAGCGGGGGGGCCGCAGATACGCAGTATTTT. It is translated as CASSPPGTSGGAADTQYF.

CDR3 in DNA: TGCGCCAGCAGCCAACCAGGGGGAGACCACAATGAGCAGTTCTTC. It translates to CASSQPGGDHNEQFF. This rearrangement joins TRBV4-3 to TRBJ2-1; 7 nucleotides match TRBD1. V dropped 2 bases and J dropped 5; count of bases not matched to a gene: 6. The CDR3 runs to 15 residues. From germline, CDR1 is LGHNA and CDR2 YSLEER.

The chain carries TRBV12-3 or TRBV12-4 and TRBJ2-7; D may be TRBD1 (6 bases). The CDR3 covers 17 residues. V lost 4 bases to trimming and J lost 0 bases, with 19 bases between them. The CDR3 spells CASSWTLGRGSSYEQYF. The CDR3 DNA is TGTGCCAGCAGTTGGACCCTTGGCAGGGGAAGCTCCTACGAGCAGTACTTC.

The chain combines TRBV13 with TRBJ2-5; possibly TRBD2 for D (6 bases). CDR3 size: 14 residues. Trimming pared 6 bases from V and 0 bases from J, leaving 11 bases between. Germline values: CDR1 PRHDT, CDR2 FYEKMQ (reference sequence). The CDR3 protein is CASSTRLDQETQYF. For the CDR3, the DNA is TGTGCCAGCAGTACCCGACTAGACCAAGAGACCCAGTACTTC.

This chain links TRBV6-2 or TRBV6-3 with TRBJ2-7; D is undetermined. Germline loops: CDR1 MNHEY, CDR2 SVGEGT. The CDR3 has 11 amino acids. The V gene lost 7 bases and the J gene lost 4 bases, with 8 bases spanning the gap. CDR3 DNA: TGTGCCAGCACCACAGAATACGAGCAGTACTTC. Its protein is CASTTEYEQYF.

This chain links TRBV30 with TRBJ1-5; D unclear. The CDR3 runs 12 residues. V lost 5 bases, J lost 4 bases, and 9 bases lay in between. The germline CDR1 and CDR2 sequences are GTSNPN and SVGIG (reference sequence). CDR3 sequence (DNA): TGTGCCTGGGACATAGGGAATCAGCCCCAGCATTTT. It is translated as CAWDIGNQPQHF. Based on the CDR3 plus reference TRBV30 and TRBJ1-5, the full variable domain is SQTIHQWPATLVQPVGSPLSLECTVEGTSNPNLYWYRQAAGRGLQLLFYSVGIGQISSEVPQNLSASRPQDRQFILSSKKLLLSDSGFYLCAWDIGNQPQHFGDGTRLSIL.